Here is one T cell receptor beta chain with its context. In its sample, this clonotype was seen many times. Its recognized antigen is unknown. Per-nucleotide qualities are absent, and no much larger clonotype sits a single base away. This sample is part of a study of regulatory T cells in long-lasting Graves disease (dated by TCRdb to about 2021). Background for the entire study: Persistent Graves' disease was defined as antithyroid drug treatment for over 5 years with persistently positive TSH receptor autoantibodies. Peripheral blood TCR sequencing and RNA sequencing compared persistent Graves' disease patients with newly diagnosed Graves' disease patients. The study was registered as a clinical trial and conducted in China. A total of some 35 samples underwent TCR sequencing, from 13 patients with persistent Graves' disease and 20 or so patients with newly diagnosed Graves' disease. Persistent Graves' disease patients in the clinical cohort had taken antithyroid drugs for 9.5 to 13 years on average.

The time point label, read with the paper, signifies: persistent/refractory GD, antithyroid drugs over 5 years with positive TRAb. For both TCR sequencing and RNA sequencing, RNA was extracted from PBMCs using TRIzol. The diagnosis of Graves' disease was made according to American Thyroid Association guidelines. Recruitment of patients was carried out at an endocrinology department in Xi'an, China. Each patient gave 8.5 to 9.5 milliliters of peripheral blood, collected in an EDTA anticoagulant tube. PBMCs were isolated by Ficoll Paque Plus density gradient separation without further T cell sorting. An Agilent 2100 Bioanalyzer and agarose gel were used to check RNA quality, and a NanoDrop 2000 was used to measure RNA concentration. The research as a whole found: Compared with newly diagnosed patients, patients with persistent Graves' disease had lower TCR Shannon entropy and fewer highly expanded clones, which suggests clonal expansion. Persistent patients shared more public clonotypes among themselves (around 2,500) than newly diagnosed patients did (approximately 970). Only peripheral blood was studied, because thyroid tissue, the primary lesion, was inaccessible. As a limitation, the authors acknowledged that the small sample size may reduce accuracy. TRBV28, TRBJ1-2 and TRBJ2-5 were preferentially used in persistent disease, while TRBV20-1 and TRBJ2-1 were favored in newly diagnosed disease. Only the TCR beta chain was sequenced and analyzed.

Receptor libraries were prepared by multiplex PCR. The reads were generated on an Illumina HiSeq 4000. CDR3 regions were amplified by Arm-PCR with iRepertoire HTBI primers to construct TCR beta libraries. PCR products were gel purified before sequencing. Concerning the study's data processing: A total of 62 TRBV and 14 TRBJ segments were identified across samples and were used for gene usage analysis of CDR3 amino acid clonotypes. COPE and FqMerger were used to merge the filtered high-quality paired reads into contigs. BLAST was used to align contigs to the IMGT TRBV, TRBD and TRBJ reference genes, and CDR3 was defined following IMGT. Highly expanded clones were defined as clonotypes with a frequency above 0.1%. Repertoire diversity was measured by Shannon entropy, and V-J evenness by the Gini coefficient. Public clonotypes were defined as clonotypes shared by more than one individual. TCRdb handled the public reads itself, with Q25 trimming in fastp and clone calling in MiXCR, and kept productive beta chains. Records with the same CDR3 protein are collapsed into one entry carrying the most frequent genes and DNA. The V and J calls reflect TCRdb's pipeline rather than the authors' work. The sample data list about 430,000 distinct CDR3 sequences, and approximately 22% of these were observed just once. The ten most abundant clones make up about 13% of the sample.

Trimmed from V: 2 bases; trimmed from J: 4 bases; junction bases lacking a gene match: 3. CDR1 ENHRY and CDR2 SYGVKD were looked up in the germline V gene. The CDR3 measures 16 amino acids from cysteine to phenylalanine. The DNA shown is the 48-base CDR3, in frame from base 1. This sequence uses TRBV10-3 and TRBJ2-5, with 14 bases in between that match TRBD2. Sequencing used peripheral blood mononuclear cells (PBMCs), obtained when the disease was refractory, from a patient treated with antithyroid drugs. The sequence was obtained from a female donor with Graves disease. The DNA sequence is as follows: TGTGCCATCAGTGAGACCGGGACTAGCGGGAGAGAGACCCAGTACTTC. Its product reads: CAISETGTSGRETQYF.